Given below is one TCR beta chain in context. Its cognate antigen is unknown. This sample was included in a study of cytomegalovirus exposure and HLA in healthy donors. Overall study context: About 85 million unique TCRs from HLA-typed donors were held in an early release of data. Study-level findings and limits: Later examination showed HLA-associated TCR beta chains had greater clonal expansion than equally common others. V- and J-gene trimming of TCR beta was linked (in a later analysis) to a missense DCLRE1C variant.

PCR primers comprised 60 Vbeta and 13 Jbeta primers. Here immunoSEQ multiplex PCR was the method, and the copy in TCRdb shows in-frame clones only, minus some. The table for this sample gives some 41,000 clones. Sequenced: PBMCs. This TCR was sampled from a man aged 30 to 45 in good health and CMV-seronegative.

CDR3 nucleotides: TGTGCCAGCAGTGGCGGGCTTATGGCGGGGGGTTACAATGAGCAGTTCTTC. This translates into CASSGGLMAGGYNEQFF. The genes are TRBV9 and TRBJ2-1, with TRBD2 matching 8 bases. The CDR3 covers 17 residues. In germline, CDR1 is SGDLS, CDR2 YYNGEE. The ends lost 5 bases at V and 4 bases at J; junction bases unmatched: 14.